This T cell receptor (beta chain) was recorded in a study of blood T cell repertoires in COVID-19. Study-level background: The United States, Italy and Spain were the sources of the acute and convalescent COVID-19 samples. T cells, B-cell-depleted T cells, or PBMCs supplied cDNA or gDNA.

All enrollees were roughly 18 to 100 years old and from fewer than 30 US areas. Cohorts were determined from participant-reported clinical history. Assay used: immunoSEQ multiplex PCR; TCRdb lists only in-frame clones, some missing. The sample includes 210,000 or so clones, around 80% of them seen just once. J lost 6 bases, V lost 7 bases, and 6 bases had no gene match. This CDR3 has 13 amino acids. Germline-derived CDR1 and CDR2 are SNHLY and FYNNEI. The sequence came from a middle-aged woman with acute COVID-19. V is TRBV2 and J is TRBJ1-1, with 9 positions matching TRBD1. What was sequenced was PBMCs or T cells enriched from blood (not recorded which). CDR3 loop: CASNRDRASEAFF. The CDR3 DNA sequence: TGTGCCAGCAACCGGGACAGGGCGTCTGAAGCTTTCTTT.